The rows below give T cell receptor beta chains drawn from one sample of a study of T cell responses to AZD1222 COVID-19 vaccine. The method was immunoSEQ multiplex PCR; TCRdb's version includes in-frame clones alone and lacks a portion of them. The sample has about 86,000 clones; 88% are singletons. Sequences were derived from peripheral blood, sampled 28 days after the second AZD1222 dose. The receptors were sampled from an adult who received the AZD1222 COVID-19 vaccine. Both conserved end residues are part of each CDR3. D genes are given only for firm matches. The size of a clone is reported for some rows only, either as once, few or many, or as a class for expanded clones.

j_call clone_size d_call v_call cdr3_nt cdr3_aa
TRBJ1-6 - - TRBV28 TGTGCCAGCAACGGGGGGCAAGGTTCACCCCTCCACTTT CASNGGQGSPLHF
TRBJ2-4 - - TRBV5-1 TGCGCCAGCAGCTCGGGTCCTCCAAACATTCAGTACTTC CASSSGPPNIQYF
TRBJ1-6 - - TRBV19 TGTGCCAGTAACCACTGGGGGGTCTATAATTCACCCCTCCACTTT CASNHWGVYNSPLHF
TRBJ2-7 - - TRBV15 TGTGCCACCAGCAGGGTTCGGGAGCAGTACTTC CATSRVREQYF
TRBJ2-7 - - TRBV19 TGTGCCAGTAGTATAGGCGACCCGACGGTTTACGAGCAGTACTTC CASSIGDPTVYEQYF
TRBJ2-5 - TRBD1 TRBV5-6 TGTGCCAGCAGCTTGGCGGGACAGGGGACTTTCGGGACCCAGTACTTC CASSLAGQGTFGTQYF
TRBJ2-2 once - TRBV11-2 TGTGCCAGCAGCATCGAGCCCGGGGGGGAGCTGTTTTTT CASSIEPGGELFF
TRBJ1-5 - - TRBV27 TGTGCCAGCAGGGGGGGGCAGTTAAGCAATCAGCCCCAGCATTTT CASRGGQLSNQPQHF
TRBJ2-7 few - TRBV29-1 TGCAGCGTATTGACGGCTAATACCTACGAGCAGTACTTC CSVLTANTYEQYF
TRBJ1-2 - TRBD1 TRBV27 TGTGCCAGCAGCGTTGGAAGGGACAGTTCAAGAGGCTACACCTTC CASSVGRDSSRGYTF
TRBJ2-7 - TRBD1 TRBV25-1 TGTGCCAGCAGTGAGGAGGGACAGGGCCCTGGTTTCCCCTACGAGCAGTACTTC CASSEEGQGPGFPYEQYF
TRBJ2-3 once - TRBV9 TGTGCCAGCAGCACCCGCGTGGACTTCACAGATACGCAGTATTTT CASSTRVDFTDTQYF
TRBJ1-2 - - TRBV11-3 TGTGCCAGCAGCAGGACCCGGACGGGTGGCTACACCTTC CASSRTRTGGYTF
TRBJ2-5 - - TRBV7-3 TGTGCCAGCAGCCCTCGGGCTAGCAGAAGGGAGACCCAGTACTTC CASSPRASRRETQYF
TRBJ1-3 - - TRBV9 TGTGCCAGCAGCGGGGGGACGCTCGGAAACACCATATATTTT CASSGGTLGNTIYF
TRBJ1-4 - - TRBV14 TGTGCCAGCAGCCAAGGTCTCGGGGAACTGTTTTTT CASSQGLGELFF